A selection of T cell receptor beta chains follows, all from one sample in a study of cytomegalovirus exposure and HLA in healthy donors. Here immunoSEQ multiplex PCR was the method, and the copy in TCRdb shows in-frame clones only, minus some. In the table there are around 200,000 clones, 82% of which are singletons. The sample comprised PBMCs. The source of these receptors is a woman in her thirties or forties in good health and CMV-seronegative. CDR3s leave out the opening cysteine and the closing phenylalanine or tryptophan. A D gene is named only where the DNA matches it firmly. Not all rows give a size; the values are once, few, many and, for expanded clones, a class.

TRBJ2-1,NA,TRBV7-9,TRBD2,ASSLGGSGGHNEQF
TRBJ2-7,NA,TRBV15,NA,ATSRDSAGPYEQY
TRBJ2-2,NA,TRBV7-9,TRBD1,ASSPNTGTGGTGELF
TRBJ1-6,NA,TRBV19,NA,ASSIAHHLH
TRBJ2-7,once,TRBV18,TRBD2,ASSLSGESYEQY
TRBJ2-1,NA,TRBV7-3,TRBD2,ASSFSSGGYNEQF
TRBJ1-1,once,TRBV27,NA,ATRPIGGPLGEAF
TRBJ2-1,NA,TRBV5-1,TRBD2,ASSLIGRGGGNEQF
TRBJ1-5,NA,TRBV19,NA,ASSNRRFNQPQH
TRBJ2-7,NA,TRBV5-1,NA,ASSTTVQGTVAPREQY
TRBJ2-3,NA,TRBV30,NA,AWTGDRSGTDTQY
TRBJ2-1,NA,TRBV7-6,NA,ASSAHLQGVDEQF
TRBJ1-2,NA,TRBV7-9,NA,ASSLGGLHGYT
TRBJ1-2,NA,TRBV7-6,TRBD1,ASSSYRGEGGYT
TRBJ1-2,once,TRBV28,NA,ASSDGGTYGYT
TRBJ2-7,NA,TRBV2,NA,ASTTKQGSEVY
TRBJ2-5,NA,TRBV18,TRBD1,ASSPTGFQETQY
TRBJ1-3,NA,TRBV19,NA,ASSTQGGNTIY
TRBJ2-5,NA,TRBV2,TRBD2,ASSKGLADQETQY
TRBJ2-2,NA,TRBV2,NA,ASSGTSGELF
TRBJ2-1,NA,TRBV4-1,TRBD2,ASSQGGSPLI
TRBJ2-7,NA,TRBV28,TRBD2,ASSPGGPVYEQY
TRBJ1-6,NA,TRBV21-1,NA,ASSGTGGRSYNSPLH
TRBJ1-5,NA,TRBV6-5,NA,ASSPGGGNQPQH
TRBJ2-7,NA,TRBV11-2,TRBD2,ASSLEMASGGPRSSYEQY
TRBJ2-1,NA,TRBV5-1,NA,ASSAGTLNEQF
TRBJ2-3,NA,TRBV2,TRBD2,ASRAGGRDTQY
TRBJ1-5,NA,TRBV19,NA,ATGTVRQPQH
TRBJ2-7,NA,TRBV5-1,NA,ASSLGASRGYEQY
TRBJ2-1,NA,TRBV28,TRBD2,ASSSLAGGQDEQF
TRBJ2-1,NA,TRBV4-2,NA,ASSQEDLASYNEQF
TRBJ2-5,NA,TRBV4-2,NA,ASTDVQGGETQY
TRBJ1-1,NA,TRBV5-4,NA,ASWTQGLNTEAF
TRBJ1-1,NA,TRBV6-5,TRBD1,ASSYPPGQGRTEAF
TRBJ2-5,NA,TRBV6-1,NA,ASSEVGLGGD